This T cell receptor (beta chain) was captured in a study of cytomegalovirus exposure and HLA in healthy donors (dated by TCRdb to between 2016 and 2019). For the study in its entirety: According to an earlier analysis of several hundred of the donors, about 170 million T cells yielded 90 million to 140 million unique TCR beta sequences and approximately 300 Gb of sequence data. Roughly 300 gigabases of sequencing data and approximately 85 million unique TCR sequences were included in an early release covering roughly 600 HLA-typed donors. The genetic ancestry cluster associated with self-reported Caucasian donors included around 76% of the 398 genotyped donors. The study was designed to test whether signatures of past pathogen exposure could be identified by cataloging public T cell receptors. Using immunosequencing, the study profiled T cell repertoires from 500 to 800 subjects and related those repertoires to cytomegalovirus serostatus. Along with the roughly 700-subject first cohort, a separate validation cohort of around 120 different subjects was used. To predict cytomegalovirus infection status, the study combined high-throughput TCR immunosequencing, statistical association of individual TCRs with disease status, and machine learning. A later analysis re-analyzed previously published TCR beta repertoires from 666 donors and added high-resolution HLA genotyping to study TCR occurrence patterns. In the later analysis, no new phenotypic data were used to find candidate immune exposures; instead, reliance was placed on TCR beta sequences and their occurrence across donors. An earlier analysis of 587 of the donors used high-throughput TCR beta sequencing to judge whether each TCR beta V gene segment behaved as functional or pseudogenic. Alongside the repertoire data, information on donor age, sex, ethnicity and CMV serostatus was compiled. A later genetic analysis took genome-wide SNP genotypes for 398 of the 666 donors and used that subset as a discovery cohort. All discovery cohort repertoires had been generated on a single sequencing platform. HLA typing covered class I and class II loci at four-digit resolution. The number of donors typed differed by locus, with 629-630 for A, B, C, DRB1 and DQB1, roughly 520 for DQA1, about 610 for DPA1, and 450 to 480 for DPB1. Because of strong linkage in the cohort, five DR-DQ haplotypes were treated as single units for association and clustering. Among about 360 genotyped donors of the cohort, an average of about 240,000 unique TCR beta nucleotide sequences were sequenced per donor, roughly 18% of them non-productive. Points the paper makes about the study in general: According to a later analysis, TCR association rates differed among HLA loci, with DRB1 alleles showing the most associated TCRs and HLA-C alleles showing the fewest. Compared with the approximately 700-donor mean, donors in an Asian-associated ancestry cluster had fewer N-insertions in productive TCRs, according to a later genetic analysis. Sequencing depth was assumed to be roughly uniform across donors in the presence/absence analyses, though that assumption may not hold. The cohort was sequenced for TCR beta chains only, and without alpha or paired-chain data the features that could be detected were limited. Because HLA typing was missing for some donors at each locus, association tests included only the typed subset. Most TCR sequences were observed very rarely across donors, whereas some public TCRs were present in many individuals. In the study, some 180 TCR beta chains were listed as associated with cytomegalovirus. A further reported finding was that TCR beta sequences accurately predicted the HLA-A and HLA-B alleles for most subjects in the first cohort. A later analysis found that HLA-associated TCR beta chains were more clonally expanded and had lower generation probabilities than equally common non-associated chains. Cytomegalovirus status was reported to be diagnosed by the classifier with high specificity and sensitivity in both the original and validation cohorts. A cluster of highly shared sequence variants was judged likely to be a technical artifact of the sequencing pipeline. A few of the identified cytomegalovirus-associated TCR beta chains were confirmed in vitro to be specific for cytomegalovirus antigens. At a false discovery rate of 0.05, a later analysis linked approximately 18,000 TCR beta sequences to specific HLA alleles. A later genetic analysis associated a missense DCLRE1C variant with V-gene and J-gene trimming of TCR beta chains, and an independent cohort replicated the association. In a later analysis, several top co-occurrence clusters were reported to appear linked to parvovirus B19, influenza, CMV and Epstein-Barr virus. Correlated functional status among segregating V segments might be attributable to linkage disequilibrium, but an unknown experimental factor could not be ruled out. The earlier analysis of approximately 540 of the donors excluded over 15 rarely observed V segments, including chromosome 9 orphons, because counts were too low. Some IMGT-functional V segments, including TRBV6-2 and TRBV6-3, could not be told apart with the 87-base-pair reads, so those segments were excluded. Assigning TCR associations to individual alleles was difficult when HLA alleles, especially DR and DQ, strongly co-occurred. According to a later analysis, most CMV-associated TCR beta chains appeared to be HLA-restricted, and the HLA associations seemed to be driven largely by CMV exposure. An earlier analysis of several hundred of the donors showed that most TCR beta V segments appeared in productive rearrangements either about 87% or about 30% of the time, which broadly matched IMGT annotations. CMV serostatus was the only immune exposure information available for the cohort. It was suggested by the authors that the approach could potentially be generalized to other disease states and immunological phenotypes.

The cohort comprised 550 to 700 healthy bone marrow donors. Cohort members were all nominally healthy when sampled, although unrecorded immune exposures were likely present. The donor tested CMV seronegative and was one of the 352 seronegative cohort members. A peripheral blood sample was provided by each donor, and peripheral blood mononuclear cells were used for TCR beta sequencing. Genomic DNA was extracted from the blood cell samples with the Qiagen DNeasy Blood Extraction Kit. Library generation was performed with the immunoSEQ multiplex PCR assay. For the multiplex PCR, a mixture combining 60 forward primers for TCR Vbeta segments and 13 reverse primers for TCR Jbeta segments was used. A multiplex PCR assay on genomic DNA amplified the CDR3 region of rearranged TCR beta genes. On the Illumina HiSeq System, the amplified TCR beta libraries were sequenced as 87-base-pair reads. The paper's data handling went like this. A later analysis counted 75 million to 100 million unique TCR beta chains across the 550 to 700 repertoires, and roughly 10 million of these chains were shared by at least two donors. Raw reads were error-corrected and collapsed into unique sequences with a nearest-neighbor algorithm that merged closely related sequences to remove PCR and sequencing errors. V, D and J gene segments were assigned by aligning CDR3 sequences to IMGT reference sequences. For a sequence to be retained, at least a six-nucleotide match to both a V gene segment and a J gene segment was required. Rearrangements were called productive when the CDR3 lacked stop codons and stayed in frame with V and J; all others were non-productive. CDR3 was defined according to IMGT convention as the region running from the second conserved V-encoded cysteine to the conserved J-encoded phenylalanine. The earlier analysis of 450 to 750 of the donors excluded any sequence lacking an unambiguous match to a single V gene segment. An earlier analysis of a few hundred of the donors called V segments functional above 56.7% productive rearrangements and segregating when the between-donor standard deviation exceeded 5%. A statistical classification framework was built for diagnosing cytomegalovirus status from the catalog of TCR beta chain sequences. In a later analysis, V and J genes were assigned by comparing TCR nucleotide sequences against IMGT/GENE-DB human TR gene sequences. Using the TCRdist pipeline, a later analysis assigned CDR3 sequences along with most-parsimonious VDJ recombination scenarios. In a later analysis, every TCR beta chain was defined by the combination of its CDR3 amino acid sequence and its V-gene family, and reads without a unique V-gene family were dropped. In a later analysis, 450 to 600 highly shared, low-generation-probability nucleotide sequences were removed to address suspected cross-contamination and a sequencing artifact. In a later analysis, a clonal expansion index was calculated for each public chain from normalized within-repertoire ranks of inferred template counts. In a later analysis, generation probabilities were computed with a VDJ recombination model fitted to out-of-frame rearrangements, and the resulting probabilities were checked against IGoR. In a later analysis, TCR-TCR, TCR-HLA and TCR-CMV co-occurrence was scored with hypergeometric tests, and a repertoire-size bias correction was applied to TCR pairs. In a later analysis, false discovery rates were estimated by permuting HLA or CMV assignments 20 times. A later analysis grouped co-occurring TCRs with DBSCAN, adding TCRdist sequence similarity when clustering within HLA-allele-positive subsets. Repertoires with fewer than 30,000 or more than 120,000 public chains, plus five repertoires with anomalous nucleotide sharing, were excluded from co-occurrence clustering. The clones in this table, taken by TCRdb from immuneACCESS, are in-frame only. Not every clone is retained; where verified, under half of the shortfall comes from an unresolved V gene, and the cause of the rest is unknown. Clone size and V and J calls were adopted from that table, with D and trimming inferred from the DNA. The sample includes about 100,000 clones, with roughly 80% observed a single time. The ten most abundant clones make up 2.5% to 3% of the sample.

This clone was counted a few times. It has no known antigen specificity. No clone much larger than this one lies a single base away; base qualities are absent. The CDR3 goes from the cysteine to the phenylalanine over 16 residues. The entry retains the CDR3 DNA only, 48 bases that are in frame from base 1. At the junction V is shortened by 3 bases and J by 5 bases; bases outside the gene matches: 7. CDR1 and CDR2, per the germline V gene, are SGHRS and YFSETQ. The receptor was isolated from a man aged 35 to 55 in good health and CMV-seronegative. The sample consisted of PBMCs. This chain joins TRBV5-1 to TRBJ2-1; 11 bases in between match TRBD2. The CDR3 sequence is CASSSTTSGGNNEQFF. The DNA reads TGCGCCAGCAGCTCTACCACTAGCGGGGGCAACAATGAGCAGTTCTTC.